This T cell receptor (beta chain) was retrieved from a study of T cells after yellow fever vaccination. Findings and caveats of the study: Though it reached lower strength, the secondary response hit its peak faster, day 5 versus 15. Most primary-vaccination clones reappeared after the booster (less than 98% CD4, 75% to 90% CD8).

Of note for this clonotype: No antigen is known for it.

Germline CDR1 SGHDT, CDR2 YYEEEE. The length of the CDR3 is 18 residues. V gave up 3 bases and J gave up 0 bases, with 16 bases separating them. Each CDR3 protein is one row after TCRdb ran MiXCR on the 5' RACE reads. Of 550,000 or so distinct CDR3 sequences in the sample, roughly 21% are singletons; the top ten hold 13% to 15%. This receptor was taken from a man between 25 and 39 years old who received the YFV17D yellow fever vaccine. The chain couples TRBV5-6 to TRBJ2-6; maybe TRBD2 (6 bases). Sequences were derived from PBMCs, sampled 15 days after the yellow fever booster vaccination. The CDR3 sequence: CASSSGVQASSGANVLTF. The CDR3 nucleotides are TGTGCCAGCAGCTCGGGAGTCCAGGCGAGCTCTGGGGCCAACGTCCTGACTTTC.